The rows below give T cell receptor beta chains drawn from one sample of a study of blood T cell repertoires in COVID-19. Sequencing used immunoSEQ multiplex PCR; TCRdb keeps in-frame clones, though not all of them. There are fewer than 700,000 clones in the sample; approximately 91% occur only once, and 7.8% lies in the top ten. The sequenced sample consisted of peripheral blood. The receptors stem from a woman between 45 and 65 years old with COVID-19, enrolled during active disease. Both conserved end residues are part of each CDR3. D genes are given only for firm matches. Expanded clones are given a class, and other clones once, few, many or no size at all.

>TRBV7-8|TRBD1|.|TRBJ2-3|14
TGTGCCAGCACCTCCGAGGGACAGCGAGATACGCAGTATTTT
CASTSEGQRDTQYF
>TRBV2|TRBD1|.|TRBJ1-4|14
TGTGCCAGCAGTGGACAGGGGGCTCGTGAAAAACTGTTTTTT
CASSGQGAREKLFF
>TRBV21-1|.|.|TRBJ1-2|10
TGTGCCACCCAGACAAGTGGCTACACCTTC
CATQTSGYTF
>TRBV19|.|once|TRBJ2-5|16
TGTGCCAGTAGTATTATCCCGGGAGCCAGTCAAGAGACCCAGTACTTC
CASSIIPGASQETQYF
>TRBV6-5|.|.|TRBJ1-5|15
TGTGCCAGCAGCGACCGGACAGACCCTAATCAGCCCCAGCATTTT
CASSDRTDPNQPQHF
>TRBV15|.|many|TRBJ2-7|12
TGTGCCACCAGCAGAGGGGGCCAGAGGCAGTACTTC
CATSRGGQRQYF
>TRBV7-8|.|.|TRBJ2-5|14
TGTGCCAGCAGCCCCCGGACTGGGGAAGGGACCCAGTACTTC
CASSPRTGEGTQYF
>TRBV5-1|TRBD1|.|TRBJ2-2|16
TGCGCCAGCAGCTTGCGAGGGGGCTTTGACACCGGGGAGCTGTTTTTT
CASSLRGGFDTGELFF
>TRBV3-1/TRBV3-2|TRBD2|.|TRBJ2-5|15
TGTGCCAGCAGCCCACCCACTAGCGGGGGGGAGACCCAGTACTTC
CASSPPTSGGETQYF
>TRBV6-5|TRBD1|.|TRBJ2-7|12
TGTGCCAGCAGCCGGGACAGTCTCGAGCAGTACTTC
CASSRDSLEQYF
>TRBV5-1|TRBD2|.|TRBJ2-1|19
TGCGCCAGCAGTACTGGACAGGGGCCGACTAGCGGGGTCTTGAATGAGCAGTTCTTC
CASSTGQGPTSGVLNEQFF
>TRBV28|.|.|TRBJ2-7|14
TGTGCCAGCAGTTTTCAGGGAGGAGGGTACGAGCAGTACTTC
CASSFQGGGYEQYF
>TRBV6-1|TRBD1|.|TRBJ1-6|15
TGTGCCAGCAGTGAGCGGACAGGGTCAAATTCACCCCTCCACTTT
CASSERTGSNSPLHF
>TRBV30|TRBD1|.|TRBJ2-3|13
TGTGCCTGGAGTTCCTCGACAGGGTTTATGCAGTATTTT
CAWSSSTGFMQYF
>TRBV29-1|TRBD1|.|TRBJ2-7|11
TGCAGCGTACAGGGGAACTCCGAGCAGTACTTC
CSVQGNSEQYF
>TRBV11-2|.|.|TRBJ2-3|15
TGTGCCAGCAGCTTGTTGGGGGCCCGCGCAGATACGCAGTATTTT
CASSLLGARADTQYF